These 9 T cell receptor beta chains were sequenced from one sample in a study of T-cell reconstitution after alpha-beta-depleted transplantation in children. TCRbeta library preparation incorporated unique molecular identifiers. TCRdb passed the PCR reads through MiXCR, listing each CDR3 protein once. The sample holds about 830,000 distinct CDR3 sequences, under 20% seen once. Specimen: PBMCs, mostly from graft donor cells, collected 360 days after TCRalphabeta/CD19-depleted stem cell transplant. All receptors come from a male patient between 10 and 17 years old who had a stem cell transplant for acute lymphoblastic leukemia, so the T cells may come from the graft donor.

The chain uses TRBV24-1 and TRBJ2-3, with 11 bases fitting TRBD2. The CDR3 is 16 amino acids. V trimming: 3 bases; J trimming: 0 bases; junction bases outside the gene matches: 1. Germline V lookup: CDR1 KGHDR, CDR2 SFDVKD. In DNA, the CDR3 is TGTGCCACCAGTGATCGGACTAGCGGGAGCACAGATACGCAGTATTTT. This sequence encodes CATSDRTSGSTDTQYF.

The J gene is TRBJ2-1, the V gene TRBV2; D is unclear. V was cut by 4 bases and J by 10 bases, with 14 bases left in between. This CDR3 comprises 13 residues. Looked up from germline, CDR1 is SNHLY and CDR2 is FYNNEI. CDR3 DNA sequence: TGTGCCAGCAGTGGGTACGGGTGGGGAGAGCAGTTCTTC. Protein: CASSGYGWGEQFF.

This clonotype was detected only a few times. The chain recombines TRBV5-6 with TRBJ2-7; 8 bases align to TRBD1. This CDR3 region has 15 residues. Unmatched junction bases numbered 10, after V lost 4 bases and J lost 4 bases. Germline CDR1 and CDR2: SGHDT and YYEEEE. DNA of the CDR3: TGTGCCAGCAGCGAGTCCGGGACAGGTCGGTACGAGCAGTACTTC. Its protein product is CASSESGTGRYEQYF.

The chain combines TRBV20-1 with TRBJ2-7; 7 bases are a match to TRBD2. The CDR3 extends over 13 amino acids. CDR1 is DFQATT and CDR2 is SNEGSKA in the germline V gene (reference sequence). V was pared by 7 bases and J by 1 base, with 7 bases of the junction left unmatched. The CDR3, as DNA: TGCAGTGTAGAGAGCGGGGTGTCCTACGAGCAGTACTTC. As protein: CSVESGVSYEQYF.

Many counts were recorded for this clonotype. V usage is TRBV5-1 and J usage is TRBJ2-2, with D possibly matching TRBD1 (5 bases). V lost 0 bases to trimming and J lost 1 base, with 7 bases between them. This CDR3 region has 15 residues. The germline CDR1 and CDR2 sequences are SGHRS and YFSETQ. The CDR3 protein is CASSLARVNTGELFF. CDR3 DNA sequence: TGCGCCAGCAGCTTGGCCAGGGTGAACACCGGGGAGCTGTTTTTT. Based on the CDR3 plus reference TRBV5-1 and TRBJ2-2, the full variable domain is KAGVTQTPRYLIKTRGQQVTLSCSPISGHRSVSWYQQTPGQGLQFLFEYFSETQRNKGNFPGRFSGRQFSNSRSEMNVSTLELGDSALYLCASSLARVNTGELFFGEGSRLTVL.

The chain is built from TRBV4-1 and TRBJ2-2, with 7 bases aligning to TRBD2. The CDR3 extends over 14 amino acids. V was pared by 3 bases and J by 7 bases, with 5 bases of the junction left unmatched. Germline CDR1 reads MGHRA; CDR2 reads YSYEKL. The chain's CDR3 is CASSQPAGVGELFF. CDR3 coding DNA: TGCGCCAGCAGCCAGCCTGCGGGGGTCGGGGAGCTGTTTTTT.

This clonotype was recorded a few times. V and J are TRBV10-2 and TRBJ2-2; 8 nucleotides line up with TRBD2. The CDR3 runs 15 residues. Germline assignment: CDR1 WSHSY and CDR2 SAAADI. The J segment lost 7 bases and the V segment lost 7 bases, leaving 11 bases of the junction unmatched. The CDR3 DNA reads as TGCGCCAGCACGTTAATAAGCGGGAGTCACGGGGAGCTGTTTTTT. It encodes CASTLISGSHGELFF.

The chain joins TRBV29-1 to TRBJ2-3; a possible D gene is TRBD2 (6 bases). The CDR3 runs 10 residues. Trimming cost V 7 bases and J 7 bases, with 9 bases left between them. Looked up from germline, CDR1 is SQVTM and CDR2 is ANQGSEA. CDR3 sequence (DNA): TGCAGCGCTAGCGTAAATACGCAGTATTTT. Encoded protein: CSASVNTQYF.

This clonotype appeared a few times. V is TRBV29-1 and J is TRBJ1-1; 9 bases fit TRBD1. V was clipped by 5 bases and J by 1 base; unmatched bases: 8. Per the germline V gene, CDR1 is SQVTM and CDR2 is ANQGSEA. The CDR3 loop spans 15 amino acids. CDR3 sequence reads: CSVNLQGARNTEAFF. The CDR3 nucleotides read TGCAGCGTTAATTTACAGGGGGCCCGGAACACTGAAGCTTTCTTT.